Below are 6 T cell receptor beta chains sequenced from a single sample in a study of identical twins. TCRdb passed the 5' RACE reads through MiXCR, listing each CDR3 protein once. The repertoire consists of roughly 260,000 distinct CDR3 sequences, with 6.5% to 9% occurring once and the leading ten covering 5% to 6%. The same data also contributed to another study, on yellow fever vaccine responses in identical twins.

The material sequenced was CD8+ T cells sorted from blood. These receptors were obtained from a woman between 18 and 30 years old in good health.

V and J are TRBV6-5 and TRBJ2-3, with TRBD2 matching 12 bases. The CDR3 extends over 18 amino acids. With V trimmed by 0 bases and J by 6 bases, 10 bases remained unmatched. Per germline, CDR1 MNHEY and CDR2 SVGAGI. The CDR3 protein is CASSYSASLAGGEDTQYF. The DNA for the CDR3 is TGTGCCAGCAGTTACTCCGCATCTCTAGCGGGGGGGGAGGATACGCAGTATTTT.

This clonotype was observed a few times. V and J are TRBV20-1 and TRBJ2-5; weak D call: TRBD2 (6 bases). Germline assignment: CDR1 DFQATT and CDR2 SNEGSKA (reference sequence). V was trimmed by 0 bases and J by 10 bases, leaving 24 bases between them. The CDR3 extends over 16 amino acids. The CDR3 region is CSARDQSAGPPSNQYF. DNA for the CDR3: TGCAGTGCTAGAGATCAGTCGGCGGGGCCCCCTAGTAACCAGTACTTC.

This clonotype was counted only a few times. V and J are TRBV11-2 and TRBJ2-5; D may be TRBD2 (5 bases). Germline CDR1 is SGHAT and CDR2 is FQNNGV. The CDR3 has 14 amino acids. The ends were cut back, 7 bases at V and 3 bases at J, with 15 bases in the middle. CDR3 sequence reads: CASTSPPAEETQYF. CDR3 nucleotide sequence: TGTGCCAGCACTTCCCCCCCAGCGGAAGAGACCCAGTACTTC.

This clonotype was seen many times. The V and J genes are TRBV11-2 and TRBJ2-1; 10 nucleotides line up with TRBD2. V lost 2 bases and J lost 7; bases outside the gene matches: 17. The germline V gene has CDR1 SGHAT and CDR2 FQNNGV. This CDR3 has 19 residues. This chain's CDR3 is CASSLLFGHPSGSRNEQFF. CDR3 nucleotides: TGTGCCAGCAGCTTATTGTTTGGCCACCCTAGCGGGAGTAGGAATGAGCAGTTCTTC.

This clonotype was detected ten times or more. This chain joins TRBV9 and TRBJ1-1, with a weak D call TRBD1 (5 bases). This CDR3 comprises 15 residues. V lost 2 bases and J lost 0, with 11 bases in between. Germline V gene sequence: CDR1 SGDLS, CDR2 YYNGEE. The CDR3 sequence is CASSVGGQLNTEAFF. The CDR3 coding sequence is TGTGCCAGCAGCGTTGGGGGTCAATTGAACACTGAAGCTTTCTTT.

This clonotype was recorded a few times. The rearrangement links TRBV13 to TRBJ2-1, with TRBD2 matching over 8 bases. V shed 0 bases and J 6 bases; nucleotides not matched to a gene: 7. The V gene's germline CDR1 is PRHDT and CDR2 FYEKMQ (reference sequence). This CDR3 has 16 residues. The CDR3 sequence is CASSLGLAGRINEQFF. The CDR3 DNA sequence: TGTGCCAGCAGCTTAGGTCTAGCGGGTCGGATCAATGAGCAGTTCTTC.